The 26 T cell receptor beta chains in this list originate from one sample, sequenced in a study of identifying expanded T cells in peripheral blood. Assay used: immunoSEQ multiplex PCR; TCRdb lists only in-frame clones, some missing. There are roughly 100,000 clones in the sample; roughly 86% occur only once, and around 4% lies in the top ten. The sample consisted of blood. All receptors come from a person aged 18 to 70 in good health.

The V and J genes are TRBV28 and TRBJ2-5; D might be TRBD1 (6 bases). Germline assignment: CDR1 MDHEN and CDR2 SYDVKM. The CDR3 length is 15 residues. V lost 10 bases to trimming and J lost 6 bases, with 24 bases between them. CDR3: CATTPGARAGKTQYF. CDR3 nucleotide sequence: TGTGCCACCACTCCAGGGGCACGGGCCGGGAAGACCCAGTACTTC. The full variable domain, with the rest looked up from reference TRBV28 and TRBJ2-5, is DVKVTQSSRYLVKRTGEKVFLECVQDMDHENMFWYRQDPGLGLRLIYFSYDVKMKEKGDIPEGYSVSREKKERFSLILESASTNQTSMYLCATTPGARAGKTQYFGPGTRLLVL.

The chain combines TRBV5-6 with TRBJ2-3, with D hard to call. Germline-derived CDR1 and CDR2 are SGHDT and YYEEEE. V lost 1 base to trimming and J lost 5 bases, with 8 bases between them. The CDR3 has 13 amino acids. The DNA for the CDR3 is TGTGCCAGCAGCTTGAAGGGCGGAGATACGCAGTATTTT. It yields the protein CASSLKGGDTQYF.

The chain uses TRBV7-3 and TRBJ2-1, with D uncertain. V was shortened by 1 base and J by 8 bases, with 15 bases between the two germline ends. Germline V gene sequence: CDR1 SGHTA, CDR2 FQGTGA. The CDR3 totals 15 residues. The CDR3, as DNA: TGTGCCAGCAGCTTAATGGGCGGCCCATGGTATGAGCAGTTCTTC. Amino acids: CASSLMGGPWYEQFF.

The sample holds a few counts of this clone. V gene TRBV6-6 combines with J gene TRBJ1-1; TRBD1 might be the D (5 bases). The V gene lost 8 bases and the J gene lost 2 bases, with 12 bases spanning the gap. Germline loops: CDR1 MNHNY, CDR2 SVGAGI (reference sequence). The CDR3 is 13 residues long. The CDR3 nucleotides read TGTGCCAGCTTCGGTAGGGGTAACACTGAAGCTTTCTTT. This encodes CASFGRGNTEAFF.

As regards this clone: This specimen includes other DNA sequences encoding the same CDR3. The chain combines TRBV9 with TRBJ2-3; D not certain. V dropped 2 bases and J dropped 0 bases, with 1 base sitting between them. The length of the CDR3 is 12 residues. Germline-derived CDR1 and CDR2 are SGDLS and YYNGEE. CDR3 amino acids: CASSVSTDTQYF. The CDR3 nucleotides read TGTGCCAGCAGCGTGAGCACAGATACGCAGTATTTT.

The J gene is TRBJ2-7, the V gene TRBV11-3; 10 bases line up with TRBD2. Per the germline V gene, CDR1 is SGHNT and CDR2 is YENEEA. The length of the CDR3 is 15 residues. Trimming cost V 1 base and J 2 bases; bases outside gene matches: 2. The CDR3 protein is CASSLGAGGPYEQYF. The CDR3 bases are TGTGCCAGCAGCTTAGGAGCGGGGGGGCCCTACGAGCAGTACTTC. The variable domain in full, with the rest retrieved from reference TRBV11-3 and TRBJ2-7, is EAGVVQSPRYKIIEKKQPVAFWCNPISGHNTLYWYLQNLGQGPELLIRYENEEAVDDSQLPKDRFSAERLKGVDSTLKIQPAELGDSAVYLCASSLGAGGPYEQYFGPGTRLTVT.

This chain joins TRBV6-1 and TRBJ1-5; D call uncertain. V lost 7 bases and J lost 0, with 10 bases in between. The CDR3 runs to 14 residues. Germline CDR1 is MNHNS and CDR2 is SASEGT. CDR3 sequence: CASNTFYSNQPQHF. In DNA form, the CDR3 reads TGTGCCAGCAATACATTCTATAGCAATCAGCCCCAGCATTTT.

This clone was seen only once. V usage is TRBV6-5 and J usage is TRBJ1-1, with no clear D. The germline gives CDR1 MNHEY, CDR2 SVGAGI. V gave up 0 bases and J gave up 0 bases, with 8 bases separating them. This CDR3 is 15 amino acids long. The CDR3 reads CASSYSWAMNTEAFF. The CDR3 DNA sequence: TGTGCCAGCAGTTACTCGTGGGCTATGAACACTGAAGCTTTCTTT.

The J gene is TRBJ2-1, the V gene TRBV14; D might be TRBD1 (5 bases). Trimming removed 6 bases at V and 1 base at J, with 31 bases between. Germline lookup yields CDR1 SGHDN and CDR2 FVKESK. The CDR3 spans 21 residues. CDR3 amino acids: CASRTQYQTEVVETSYNEQFF. In DNA, the CDR3 is TGTGCCAGCAGAACGCAGTACCAGACAGAGGTGGTTGAGACTTCCTACAATGAGCAGTTCTTC.

The rearrangement uses TRBV28 and TRBJ2-5; D remains unclear. CDR3 length: 15 amino acids. V shed 8 bases and J shed 0 bases, with 16 bases lying between them. Germline assignment: CDR1 MDHEN and CDR2 SYDVKM. The CDR3 DNA is TGTGCCAGCGGCTCAGACTCTACGTACCAAGAGACCCAGTACTTC. Residues: CASGSDSTYQETQYF.

The chain carries TRBV27 and TRBJ1-5; D is possibly TRBD1 (6 bases). Germline-derived CDR1 and CDR2 are MNHEY and SMNVEV (reference sequence). The CDR3 contains 14 residues. V gave up 5 bases and J gave up 2 bases, with 10 bases separating them. The CDR3 DNA is TGTGCCAGCAGTCCAGGGGTTGGCAATCAGCCCCAGCATTTT. Protein: CASSPGVGNQPQHF.

The chain is built from TRBV5-1 and TRBJ1-4; 9 bases match TRBD1. With 0 bases clipped from V and 8 bases from J, the junction kept 8 bases outside the gene matches. The CDR3 covers 16 residues. The V gene's germline CDR1 is SGHRS and CDR2 YFSETQ. CDR3 sequence: CASSLDGTGSGEKLFF. CDR3 sequence (DNA): TGCGCCAGCAGCTTGGATGGGACAGGGTCGGGGGAAAAACTGTTTTTT.

The chain uses TRBV5-1 and TRBJ2-7, with 8 bases fitting TRBD1. Per germline, CDR1 SGHRS and CDR2 YFSETQ. This CDR3 spans 14 amino acids. The V and J ends lost 4 bases and 0 bases, in that order; junction bases with no gene match: 3. In DNA, the CDR3 is TGCGCCAGCAGCATGACAGGGGACTCCTACGAGCAGTACTTC. It is translated as CASSMTGDSYEQYF.

This chain uses TRBV28 with TRBJ1-1; 8 bases agree with TRBD1. CDR1 is MDHEN, CDR2 SYDVKM, per germline. V was clipped by 5 bases and J by 4 bases; unmatched bases: 9. The CDR3 sequence is 15 residues long. CDR3 region: CASSPATGVVTEAFF. In DNA, the CDR3 is TGTGCCAGCAGTCCCGCGACAGGGGTCGTCACTGAAGCTTTCTTT.

This chain connects TRBV6-5 to TRBJ2-7, with 8 nucleotides matching TRBD1. Germline loops: CDR1 MNHEY, CDR2 SVGAGI. V shed 5 bases and J 3 bases; nucleotides not matched to a gene: 9. The length of the CDR3 is 15 residues. This chain's CDR3 is CASSRTGTGYYEQYF. The CDR3 nucleotides read TGTGCCAGCAGTCGAACCGGGACAGGATACTACGAGCAGTACTTC.

The chain is built from TRBV11-2 and TRBJ2-2, with TRBD2 matching 14 bases. The CDR3 sequence is 16 residues long. The ends lost 4 bases at V and 7 bases at J; junction bases unmatched: 5. CDR1 and CDR2 from the germline V gene are SGHAT and FQNNGV. This chain's CDR3 is CASSSGLAGVHGELFF. The CDR3 DNA reads TGTGCCAGCAGCTCGGGACTAGCGGGAGTCCACGGGGAGCTGTTTTTT. Combining the CDR3 with reference TRBV11-2 and TRBJ2-2 gives the whole variable domain EAGVAQSPRYKIIEKRQSVAFWCNPISGHATLYWYQQILGQGPKLLIQFQNNGVVDDSQLPKDRFSAERLKGVDSTLKIQPAKLEDSAVYLCASSSGLAGVHGELFFGEGSRLTVL.

CDR3 nucleotide sequence: TGCGCCAGCAGCTTGTGGCTAGCGGGAGGGCCCCGGACCGGGGAGCTGTTTTTT. It translates to CASSLWLAGGPRTGELFF. The rearrangement joins TRBV5-1 to TRBJ2-2, with 12 nucleotides matching TRBD2. Trimming took 1 base from V and 5 from J; bases not matched to a gene: 9. Germline lookup yields CDR1 SGHRS and CDR2 YFSETQ. The CDR3 is made up of 18 amino acids.

The chain is built from TRBV19 and TRBJ1-5, with 7 bases matching TRBD1. The CDR3 sequence is 14 residues long. Germline CDR1 and CDR2: LNHDA and SQIVND (reference sequence). The J segment lost 6 bases and the V segment lost 4 bases, leaving 6 bases of the junction unmatched. The CDR3 DNA reads TGTGCCAGTAGTACCTACAGGGGCGGTCAGCCCCAGCATTTT. It yields the protein CASSTYRGGQPQHF. Full variable domain (remainder filled in from reference TRBV19 and TRBJ1-5): DGGITQSPKYLFRKEGQNVTLSCEQNLNHDAMYWYRQDPGQGLRLIYYSQIVNDFQKGDIAEGYSVSREKKESFPLTVTSAQKNPTAFYLCASSTYRGGQPQHFGDGTRLSIL.

The genes are TRBV5-4 and TRBJ1-1; TRBD1 agrees at 7 bases. The J segment lost 2 bases and the V segment lost 4 bases, leaving 2 bases of the junction unmatched. CDR1 is SGHNT, CDR2 YYREEE, per germline (reference sequence). The CDR3 sequence is 13 residues long. CDR3 loop: CASSAGGNTEAFF. The CDR3 coding sequence is TGTGCCAGCAGCGCAGGGGGTAACACTGAAGCTTTCTTT.

The V and J genes are TRBV28 and TRBJ2-3, with D possibly being TRBD2 (6 bases). The CDR3 is 17 amino acids. Between the trimmed V and J ends, which lost 2 bases and 1 base, there was a span of 16 bases. CDR1 MDHEN and CDR2 SYDVKM come from the germline V gene. CDR3 protein: CASSLLSGSVGTDTQYF. The CDR3, as DNA: TGTGCCAGCAGTTTACTGAGCGGGTCTGTAGGCACAGATACGCAGTATTTT.

The chain links TRBV6-5 to TRBJ1-4; D unresolved. The CDR3 runs to 15 residues. Per germline, CDR1 MNHEY and CDR2 SVGAGI. Trimming pared 2 bases from V and 0 bases from J, leaving 7 bases between. For the CDR3, the DNA is TGTGCCAGCAGTTACCGGGTTGCAACTAATGAAAAACTGTTTTTT. It codes for CASSYRVATNEKLFF.

CDR3 DNA: TGTGCCAGCAGCAATAAGGGAAATGAGCAGTTCTTC. This translates into CASSNKGNEQFF. The chain uses TRBV5-4 and TRBJ2-1, with no clear D. CDR1 is SGHNT, CDR2 YYREEE, per germline (reference sequence). This CDR3 contains 12 residues. V dropped 4 bases and J dropped 7 bases, with 9 bases sitting between them.

This clone appeared a few times. The chain uses TRBV5-4 and TRBJ2-2, with D possibly TRBD2 on 6 matching bases. The CDR3 totals 13 residues. Germline V CDR1 and CDR2: SGHNT, YYREEE (reference sequence). V was shortened by 9 bases and J by 1 base, with 10 bases between the two germline ends. DNA of the CDR3: TGTGCCATTGATAGCGGGAACACCGGGGAGCTGTTTTTT. Its translation is CAIDSGNTGELFF.

The chain recombines TRBV5-1 with TRBJ2-7, with 7 positions matching TRBD2. J lost 0 bases, V lost 1 base, and 1 base had no gene match. CDR1 is SGHRS and CDR2 is YFSETQ in the germline V gene. The CDR3 totals 14 residues. The CDR3 sequence: CASSLRTSSYEQYF. CDR3 bases: TGCGCCAGCAGCTTGAGGACTAGCTCCTACGAGCAGTACTTC. The full variable domain, completed using reference TRBV5-1 and TRBJ2-7, is KAGVTQTPRYLIKTRGQQVTLSCSPISGHRSVSWYQQTPGQGLQFLFEYFSETQRNKGNFPGRFSGRQFSNSRSEMNVSTLELGDSALYLCASSLRTSSYEQYFGPGTRLTVT.

This CDR3 reads CATSADNEQFF. For the CDR3, the DNA is TGTGCCACCTCAGCGGACAATGAGCAGTTCTTC. The chain recombines TRBV27 with TRBJ2-1, with a possible D match to TRBD2 (5 bases). V lost 10 bases and J lost 5, with 9 bases in between. CDR3 size: 11 residues. The V gene's germline CDR1 is MNHEY and CDR2 SMNVEV (reference sequence).

The chain employs TRBV5-1 and TRBJ2-5; the D gene is possibly TRBD2 (5 bases). The germline V gene has CDR1 SGHRS and CDR2 YFSETQ. CDR3 length: 14 amino acids. Trimming shortened V by 4 bases and J by 2 bases, and 12 bases separated the two germline ends. The CDR3 loop is CASSIRTGQETQYF. CDR3 nucleotide sequence: TGCGCCAGCAGCATACGGACTGGGCAAGAGACCCAGTACTTC.